The clone carrying this T cell receptor beta chain showed up many times. The data were obtained in a study of T-cell reconstitution after alpha-beta-depleted transplantation in children. Unique molecular identifiers were incorporated when the TCRbeta library was constructed. MiXCR, run by TCRdb on the PCR reads, gives a single entry per CDR3 protein. This sample has around 240,000 distinct CDR3 sequences; more than 7.5% occur once, and the top ten carry approximately 5%. The ends were cut back, 1 base at V and 1 base at J, with 12 bases in the middle. The CDR3 covers 16 residues. Germline values: CDR1 KGHSH, CDR2 LQKENI.

This receptor was identified in a human donor who donated a stem cell graft to a child with SCID. The chain uses TRBV18 and TRBJ2-3; a weak D match, TRBD2 (5 bases). The sequencing used PBMCs from the stem cell graft donor, collected from the stem cell graft. The CDR3 region is CASSPRRRAGTDTQYF. CDR3 in DNA: TGTGCCAGCTCACCACGTCGCCGAGCGGGCACAGATACGCAGTATTTT.